Following are 15 T cell receptor beta chains from one sample sequenced in a study of early T cells in non-severe SARS-CoV-2 infection. A single record per CDR3 protein comes from TCRdb applying MiXCR to the 5' RACE reads. This repertoire shows about 64,000 distinct CDR3 sequences, more than 7% found once; its top ten account for around an eighth. Sequencing used whole blood, obtained at baseline. Receptor source: an adult who was a healthcare worker with PCR-confirmed SARS-CoV-2 infection or an uninfected control (not recorded which).

This clonotype was seen many times. This chain links TRBV12-3 or TRBV12-4 with TRBJ2-1; tentative D call: TRBD2 (6 bases). The CDR3 is 16 residues long. V was shortened by 3 bases and J by 0 bases, with 12 bases between the two germline ends. The CDR3 DNA is TGTGCCAGCAGTTTGTCTTTAGCGGTCTCCTACAATGAGCAGTTCTTC. Its translation is CASSLSLAVSYNEQFF.

This clonotype was counted many times. This sequence joins TRBV9 and TRBJ1-1, with a possible D match to TRBD1 (5 bases). Trimming left V 4 bases short and J 1 base short, with 11 bases between. Germline-derived CDR1 and CDR2 are SGDLS and YYNGEE. The CDR3 runs 14 residues. The CDR3 here is CASSLGGTNTEAFF. The CDR3 nucleotides are TGTGCCAGCAGCTTGGGGGGGACGAACACTGAAGCTTTCTTT.

This clonotype was picked up many times. The chain uses TRBV20-1 and TRBJ1-6; the match to TRBD1 covers 10 bases. Germline CDR1 and CDR2: DFQATT and SNEGSKA (reference sequence). Trimming at V came to 3 bases and at J to 7 bases, leaving 6 bases not matched to a gene. The CDR3 has 15 residues. CDR3 amino acids: CSARTGGAQNSPLHF. In nucleotides, the CDR3 is TGCAGTGCTAGGACAGGGGGCGCCCAGAATTCACCCCTCCACTTT.

For the CDR3, the DNA is TGTGCCAGCAGCCAAAGGACTGAGAGCTCCTACGAGCAGTACTTC. Protein: CASSQRTESSYEQYF. V usage is TRBV3-1 and J usage is TRBJ2-7; D perhaps matches TRBD2 (5 bases). Germline V lookup: CDR1 LGHDT, CDR2 YNNKEL (reference sequence). V lost 2 bases to trimming and J lost 0 bases, with 11 bases between them. The CDR3 loop spans 15 amino acids.

This clonotype was detected many times. The CDR3 loop reads CASSLSGQGSYEQYF. For the CDR3, the DNA is TGTGCCAGCAGTTTGTCAGGGCAGGGCTCCTACGAGCAGTACTTC. The chain couples TRBV27 to TRBJ2-7; D is perhaps TRBD1 (5 bases). Germline V lookup: CDR1 MNHEY, CDR2 SMNVEV (reference sequence). CDR3 length: 15 amino acids. The V end lost 3 bases, the J end lost 0 bases, and 12 bases lay between the germline ends.

The sample holds a few counts of this clonotype. The V and J genes are TRBV5-1 and TRBJ2-3, with 8 bases identical to TRBD1. Trimming cost V 2 bases and J 5 bases; bases outside gene matches: 7. The CDR3 totals 15 residues. Germline assignment: CDR1 SGHRS and CDR2 YFSETQ. The CDR3 reads CASSFGQGGGDTQYF. CDR3 coding DNA: TGCGCCAGCAGCTTCGGACAGGGTGGTGGAGATACGCAGTATTTT.

This clonotype has ten or more counts. The chain recombines TRBV7-2 with TRBJ2-3, with unresolved D. Germline-derived CDR1 and CDR2 are SGHTA and FQGNSA. The CDR3 runs to 15 residues. V lost 5 bases, J lost 2 bases, and 14 bases lay in between. The CDR3 DNA is TGTGCCAGCAGCCCTCTCTGGGCGGTCACAGATACGCAGTATTTT. This translates into CASSPLWAVTDTQYF.

This clonotype was seen more than once but under ten times. The chain couples TRBV3-1 to TRBJ1-5; no definite D call. Germline lookup yields CDR1 LGHDT and CDR2 YNNKEL (reference sequence). V shed 0 bases and J shed 6 bases, with 6 bases lying between them. The CDR3 is 13 residues long. The CDR3 DNA is TGTGCCAGCAGCCAAGACCGGGCTCAGCCCCAGCATTTT. It translates to CASSQDRAQPQHF.

This clonotype appeared once. J is TRBJ2-5 and V is TRBV25-1; TRBD1 matches at 8 bases. V gave up 4 bases and J gave up 1 base; unmatched junction bases: 5. The CDR3 extends over 15 amino acids. CDR1 is MGHDK, CDR2 SYGVNS, per germline. CDR3 sequence: CASSAGTGPQETQYF. In DNA form, the CDR3 reads TGTGCCAGCAGTGCGGGGACAGGCCCCCAAGAGACCCAGTACTTC.

This clonotype came up a few times. V usage is TRBV18 and J usage is TRBJ2-7; 8 bases fit TRBD1. J was trimmed by 7 bases and V by 6 bases; bases with no gene match: 8. Germline assignment: CDR1 KGHSH and CDR2 LQKENI. This CDR3 region has 13 residues. In nucleotides, the CDR3 is TGTGCCAGCTCGCAGACAGGGGATGGAGAGCAGTACTTC. It translates to CASSQTGDGEQYF. Based on the CDR3 plus reference TRBV18 and TRBJ2-7, the full variable domain is NAGVMQNPRHLVRRRGQEARLRCSPMKGHSHVYWYRQLPEEGLKFMVYLQKENIIDESGMPKERFSAEFPKEGPSILRIQQVVRGDSAAYFCASSQTGDGEQYFGPGTRLTVT.

This clonotype occurred many times. V gene TRBV10-3 combines with J gene TRBJ2-5, with 9 bases lining up with TRBD2. Germline V CDR1 and CDR2: ENHRY, SYGVKD. The trim removed 4 bases at V and 2 bases at J, leaving 5 bases unmatched. This CDR3 spans 15 amino acids. The CDR3 DNA follows: TGTGCCATCAGTGGCTATAGCGGGAGACAAGAGACCCAGTACTTC. This encodes CAISGYSGRQETQYF.

A few counts support this clonotype. The chain joins TRBV20-1 to TRBJ1-3; no definite D call. V dropped 2 bases and J dropped 0 bases, with 11 bases sitting between them. This CDR3 comprises 15 residues. The germline gives CDR1 DFQATT, CDR2 SNEGSKA (reference sequence). CDR3 sequence (DNA): TGCAGTGCTAGATCTCGGGCCTACTCTGGAAACACCATATATTTT. This codes for CSARSRAYSGNTIYF.

This clonotype was seen a few times. V usage is TRBV12-3 or TRBV12-4 and J usage is TRBJ1-2; unclear D gene. Trimming shortened V by 1 base and J by 4 bases, and 7 bases separated the two germline ends. This CDR3 has 13 amino acids. CDR3 protein: CASSLGQRYGYTF. The CDR3 DNA sequence: TGTGCCAGCAGTTTAGGGCAGCGCTATGGCTACACCTTC.

In its sample, this clonotype was seen a few times. The chain has TRBV21-1 and TRBJ2-7; the DNA was not used to check the table's D call, TRBD1. TRBV21-1 is noted as a pseudogene. The CDR3 covers 15 residues. The CDR3 coding sequence is TGTGCCAGCAGCATTCATACAGGGGTAGTAGACGAGCAGTACTTC. Residues: CASSIHTGVVDEQYF.

This clonotype was seen a handful of times. V is TRBV5-4 and J is TRBJ2-3; TRBD1 might be the D (5 bases). V gave up 2 bases and J gave up 0 bases, with 10 bases separating them. Per germline, CDR1 SGHNT and CDR2 YYREEE (reference sequence). The CDR3 length is 15 residues. CDR3 in amino acids: CASSFLRGSTDTQYF. CDR3 bases: TGTGCCAGCAGCTTCCTTAGGGGAAGCACAGATACGCAGTATTTT.